This T cell receptor (beta chain) was identified during a study of control samples from healthy donors and cancer patients. Here immunoSEQ multiplex PCR was the method, and the copy in TCRdb shows in-frame clones only, minus some. The sample shows some 79,000 clones, over 85% of them seen only once. The CDR3 totals 15 residues. Germline lookup yields CDR1 SGHTA and CDR2 FQGNSA. Trimming left V 5 bases short and J 2 bases short, with 15 bases between. Sequenced input: PBMCs. The TCR comes from a woman between 40 and 50 years old with lung cancer. V usage is TRBV7-2 and J usage is TRBJ1-2, with a weak D call TRBD1 (6 bases). The CDR3 region is CASSPRGGQNYGYTF. CDR3 DNA sequence: TGTGCCAGCAGCCCTAGAGGGGGGCAGAACTATGGCTACACCTTC.